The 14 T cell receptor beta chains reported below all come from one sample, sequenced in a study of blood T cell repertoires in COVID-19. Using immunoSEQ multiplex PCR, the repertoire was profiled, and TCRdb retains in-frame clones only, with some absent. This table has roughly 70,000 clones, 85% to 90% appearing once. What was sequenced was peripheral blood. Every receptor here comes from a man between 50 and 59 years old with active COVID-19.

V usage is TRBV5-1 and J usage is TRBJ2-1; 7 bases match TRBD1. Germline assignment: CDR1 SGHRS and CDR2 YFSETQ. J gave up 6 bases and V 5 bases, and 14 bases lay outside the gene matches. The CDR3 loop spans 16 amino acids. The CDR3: CASSPTGTRVGNEQFF. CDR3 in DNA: TGCGCCAGCAGTCCGACAGGGACCCGGGTGGGCAATGAGCAGTTCTTC.

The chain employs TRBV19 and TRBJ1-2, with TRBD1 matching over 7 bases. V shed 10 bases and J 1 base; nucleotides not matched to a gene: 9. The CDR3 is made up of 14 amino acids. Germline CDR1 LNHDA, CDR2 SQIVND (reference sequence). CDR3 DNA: TGTGCCACGCTGAGGACAGGTTTTAACTATGGCTACACCTTC. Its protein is CATLRTGFNYGYTF.

The CDR3 DNA follows: TGCGCCAGCAGCCAAGAGCGGGGGTACACAGATACGCAGTATTTT. It is translated as CASSQERGYTDTQYF. V usage is TRBV4-1 and J usage is TRBJ2-3; the match to TRBD2 covers 7 bases. Trimming at V came to 0 bases and at J to 2 bases, leaving 2 bases not matched to a gene. The CDR3 spans 15 residues. Germline assignment: CDR1 MGHRA and CDR2 YSYEKL.

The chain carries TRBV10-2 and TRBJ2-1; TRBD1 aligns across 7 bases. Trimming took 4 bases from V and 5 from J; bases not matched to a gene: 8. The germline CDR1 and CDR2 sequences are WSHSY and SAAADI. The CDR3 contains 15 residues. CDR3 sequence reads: CASSGPGQSNNEQFF. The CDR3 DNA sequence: TGCGCCAGCAGTGGGCCGGGACAGAGTAACAATGAGCAGTTCTTC.

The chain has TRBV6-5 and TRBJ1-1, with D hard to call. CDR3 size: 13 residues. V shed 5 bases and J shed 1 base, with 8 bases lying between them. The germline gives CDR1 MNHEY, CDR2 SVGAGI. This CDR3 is CASSSRGNTEAFF. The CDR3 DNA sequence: TGTGCCAGCAGTAGCCGGGGGAACACTGAAGCTTTCTTT.

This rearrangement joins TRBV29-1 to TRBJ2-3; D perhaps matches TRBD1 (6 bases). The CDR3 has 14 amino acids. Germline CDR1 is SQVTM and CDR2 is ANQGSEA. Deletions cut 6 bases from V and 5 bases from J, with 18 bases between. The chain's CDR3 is CSVPGQSYRDTQYF. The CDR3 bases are TGCAGCGTGCCCGGACAGTCTTACCGAGATACGCAGTATTTT.

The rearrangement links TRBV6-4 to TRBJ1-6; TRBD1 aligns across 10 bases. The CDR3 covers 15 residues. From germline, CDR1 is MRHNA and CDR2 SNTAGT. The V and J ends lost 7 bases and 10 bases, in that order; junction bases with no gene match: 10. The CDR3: CASIFRDRGNSPLHF. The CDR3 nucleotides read TGTGCCAGCATCTTTCGGGACAGGGGTAACTCACCCCTCCACTTT.

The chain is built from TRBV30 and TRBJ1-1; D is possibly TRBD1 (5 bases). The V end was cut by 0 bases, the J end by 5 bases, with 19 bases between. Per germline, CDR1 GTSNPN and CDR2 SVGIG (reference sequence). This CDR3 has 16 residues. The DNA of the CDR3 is TGTGCCTGGAGTGTACATGGGGCTCGACTGGGGACTGAAGCTTTCTTT. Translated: CAWSVHGARLGTEAFF.

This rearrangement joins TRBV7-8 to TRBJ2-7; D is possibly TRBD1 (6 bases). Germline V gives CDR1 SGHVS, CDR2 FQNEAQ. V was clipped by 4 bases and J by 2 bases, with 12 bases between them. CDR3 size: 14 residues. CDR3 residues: CASSSRTATYEQYF. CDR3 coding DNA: TGTGCCAGCAGCTCCCGGACAGCCACCTACGAGCAGTACTTC.

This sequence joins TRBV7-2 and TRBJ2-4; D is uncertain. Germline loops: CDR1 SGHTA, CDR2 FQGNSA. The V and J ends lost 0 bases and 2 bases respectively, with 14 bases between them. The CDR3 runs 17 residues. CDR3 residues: CASSLARGRVSKNIQYF. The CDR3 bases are TGTGCCAGCAGCTTAGCGCGCGGCAGAGTGTCCAAAAACATTCAGTACTTC.

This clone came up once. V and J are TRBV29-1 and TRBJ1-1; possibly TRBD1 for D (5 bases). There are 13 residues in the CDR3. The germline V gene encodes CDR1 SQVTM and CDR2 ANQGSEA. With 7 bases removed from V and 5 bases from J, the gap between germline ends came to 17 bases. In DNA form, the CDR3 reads TGCAGCGCTACGACAGCACCTCGAACTGAAGCTTTCTTT. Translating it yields CSATTAPRTEAFF.

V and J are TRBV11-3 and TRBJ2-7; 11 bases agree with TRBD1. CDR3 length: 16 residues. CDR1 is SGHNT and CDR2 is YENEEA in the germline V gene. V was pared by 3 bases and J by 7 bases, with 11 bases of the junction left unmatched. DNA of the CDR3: TGTGCCAGCAGCTTTTACGGGACAGGGGGACCGAGGGAGCAGTACTTC. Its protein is CASSFYGTGGPREQYF.

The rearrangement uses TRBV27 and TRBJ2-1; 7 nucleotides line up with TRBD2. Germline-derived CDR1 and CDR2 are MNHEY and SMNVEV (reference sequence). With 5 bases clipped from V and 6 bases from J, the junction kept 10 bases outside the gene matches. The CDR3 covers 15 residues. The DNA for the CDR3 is TGTGCCAGCAGTCTTCGGCGGCGGGGGTCCAATGAGCAGTTCTTC. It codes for CASSLRRRGSNEQFF.

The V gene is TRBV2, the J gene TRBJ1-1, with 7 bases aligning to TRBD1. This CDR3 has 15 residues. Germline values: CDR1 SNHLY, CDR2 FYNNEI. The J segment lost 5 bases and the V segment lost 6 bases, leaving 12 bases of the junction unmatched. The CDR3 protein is CASRRDSGPGTEAFF. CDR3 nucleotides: TGTGCCAGCAGACGGGACAGTGGGCCCGGAACTGAAGCTTTCTTT.